The present T cell receptor (beta chain) was sequenced within a study of Ad26.COV2.S vaccination and SARS-CoV-2 variants (dated by TCRdb to the early 2020s). Regarding the study in general: Vaccine-arm donors came from COV1001, a multicentre, randomized, double-blind, placebo-controlled phase I-IIa trial of Ad26.COV2.S in healthy adults. Ad26.COV2.S was administered intramuscularly at a dose of 5x10^10 or 1x10^11 viral particles, either as one shot or as two shots given 56 days apart. TCRbeta repertoire sequencing was used to assess the specificity and breadth of SARS-CoV-2-reactive T cell receptors after Ad26.COV2.S vaccination. The TCR-sequenced set comprised roughly 30 samples: around 20 Ad26.COV2.S vaccine recipients, 5 placebo recipients and 8 SARS-CoV-2 convalescent individuals. Participants in the trial were split at random into five groups of five each, receiving low-dose or high-dose Ad26.COV2.S once or twice, or else placebo on both occasions. Throughout the experiments and outcome assessment, investigators stayed blinded to trial group allocation. What the work shows at the level of the full study, not this receptor alone: Spike-specific TCR breadth was higher in Ad26.COV2.S recipients than in placebo recipients (P = 0.0014). Substantial breadth of spike-specific CD8+ and CD4+ T cell responses was reported after vaccination. According to the authors, total T cell responses may have been underestimated by the TCR breadth and depth analyses. Comparing responses between vaccine doses or regimens was not something the study was powered to do. Vaccine and placebo recipients had comparable non-spike TCR breadth, which fits with the vaccine containing only spike.

Germline trimming amounts to 4 bases on V and 10 bases on J, with 13 as the count of junction bases outside the gene matches. The CDR3 spans 15 residues, from the cysteine through the phenylalanine. Kept here is only the CDR3 DNA, which spans 45 bases and is read in frame from base 1. CDR1 and CDR2 are drawn from the germline V gene: KGHSH, LQKENI. The treatment or condition label on this specimen signifies: some 20 received Ad26.COV2.S at low or high dose, single or two shots; 5 received placebo; per-sample allocation not given. Repertoires of vaccine and placebo recipients were sequenced from samples collected on day 63 after the first injection. Between 29 July and 7 August 2020, Cohort 1b enrolled around 24 adults aged 18-55 years at one site in Boston, USA. As a vaccine, Ad26.COV2.S was a replication-incompetent adenovirus type 26 vector that expressed a prefusion-stabilized SARS-CoV-2 spike protein derived from the original Wuhan strain.

TCRbeta CDR3 regions were sequenced with the immunoSEQ Assay. After extraction, genomic DNA underwent amplification by bias-controlled multiplex PCR, followed by high-throughput sequencing. In the authors' own workflow: To quantify the absolute abundance of every unique TCRbeta CDR3 region, sequences were collapsed and filtered. Usable DNA was measured by amplifying reference genes present in all nucleated cells, and TCRbeta template counts were normalized to that usable DNA to estimate T cell fraction. Repertoire TCRs were annotated as SARS-CoV-2-specific by exact matching of V gene, CDR3 amino acid sequence and J gene to a known reactive TCR set. MIRA supplied the reference SARS-CoV-2 TCR set, which was filtered for enrichment in COVID-19-positive ImmuneCODE repertoires so that public or cross-reactive TCRs were removed. Using the MIRA antigens, annotated TCRs were further analysed by specific ORF or by position within an ORF. Depth was the summed frequency of annotated unique rearrangements, while breadth was defined as annotated unique rearrangements over total unique productive rearrangements. Group comparisons of TCR breadth used two-sided Wilcoxon rank-sum tests. TCRdb obtained this table from immuneACCESS and retained in-frame rearrangements with V and J assigned. These tables miss some clones; where compared with another copy, unresolved V genes account for less than half of the shortfall, and the remainder is unexplained. That table gives V, J and clone size, and the DNA gave D and trimming. The sample records about 330,000 clones, roughly nine tenths of which are singletons. Of the sample, about 5% falls within the top ten clones.

Regarding this clone: Its antigen is currently not known. Base qualities are missing; no much larger clone stands one base away.

The V gene is TRBV18 and the J gene is TRBJ1-5; the central 7 bases match TRBD1. The sequence was obtained from a person between 18 and 60 years old who received the Ad26.COV2.S COVID-19 vaccine or a placebo. The material sequenced was peripheral blood, taken in a trial of Ad26.COV2.S vaccine versus placebo. CDR3 sequence: CASSRDSNSNRPQHF. The base sequence is TGTGCCAGCTCACGGGACAGTAATAGCAATCGACCCCAGCATTTT.